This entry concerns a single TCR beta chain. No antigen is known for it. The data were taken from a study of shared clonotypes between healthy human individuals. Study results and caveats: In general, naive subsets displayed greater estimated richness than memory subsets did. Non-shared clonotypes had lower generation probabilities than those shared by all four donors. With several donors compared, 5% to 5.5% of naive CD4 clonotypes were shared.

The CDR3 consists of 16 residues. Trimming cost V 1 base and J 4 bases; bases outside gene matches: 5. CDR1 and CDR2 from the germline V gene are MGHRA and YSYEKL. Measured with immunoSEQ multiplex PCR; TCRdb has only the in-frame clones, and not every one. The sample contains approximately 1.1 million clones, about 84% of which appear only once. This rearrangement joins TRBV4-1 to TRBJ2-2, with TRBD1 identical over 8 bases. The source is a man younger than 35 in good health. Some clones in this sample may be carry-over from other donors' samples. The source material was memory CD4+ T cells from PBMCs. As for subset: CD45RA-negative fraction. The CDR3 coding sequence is TGCGCCAGCAGCCAAGGACAGGGGTACACCACCGGGGAGCTGTTTTTT. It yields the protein CASSQGQGYTTGELFF.